The 9 T cell receptor beta chains in this list originate from one sample, sequenced in a study of OX40 agonist ivuxolimab in advanced cancers. The receptor library was made with the immunoSEQ multiplex PCR assay. TCRdb took over this immuneACCESS table, retaining in-frame rearrangements with V and J assigned. Such tables are incomplete; in checked studies, under half of the missing clones stem from an unresolved V gene, and the remainder is unexplained. The sample has approximately 40,000 clones on record, less than 85% of them singletons. About 7.6% of the sample belongs to the ten largest clones. Specimen: CD4+ or CD8+ T cells sorted from blood, collected in a trial of the OX40 agonist ivuxolimab. These TCRs come from an adult with an advanced solid tumor such as melanoma, head and neck, liver or kidney cancer.

The chain couples TRBV4-3 to TRBJ2-1; 7 bases map to TRBD1. V shed 2 bases and J 2 bases; nucleotides not matched to a gene: 9. This CDR3 contains 17 residues. Germline V gives CDR1 LGHNA, CDR2 YSLEER. Here the CDR3 DNA reads TGCGCCAGCAGCCAAAGGCTATTGGGACAGACCTACAATGAGCAGTTCTTC. As protein: CASSQRLLGQTYNEQFF.

The chain joins TRBV6-5 to TRBJ1-2; D unclear. Germline CDR1 is MNHEY and CDR2 is SVGAGI. V dropped 4 bases and J dropped 2 bases, with 14 bases sitting between them. The CDR3 totals 15 residues. CDR3 coding DNA: TGTGCCAGCAGTTTTAAGGGAGCTTTCAACTATGGCTACACCTTC. Protein product: CASSFKGAFNYGYTF.

The chain carries TRBV10-1 and TRBJ1-4; 9 bases agree with TRBD1. The CDR3 runs to 17 residues. Germline-derived CDR1 and CDR2 are WNHNN and SYGVQD (reference sequence). After removal of 5 bases from V and 0 bases from J, the junction contained 7 bases not matched to a gene. CDR3 DNA sequence: TGCGCCAGCAGTAGGGGACAGGGTCCCGCAACTAATGAAAAACTGTTTTTT. Translating gives CASSRGQGPATNEKLFF.

This clone was observed once. The J gene is TRBJ2-6, the V gene TRBV19; 8 nucleotides line up with TRBD1. This CDR3 spans 14 amino acids. Germline CDR1 is LNHDA and CDR2 is SQIVND (reference sequence). Trimming took 9 bases from V and 3 from J; bases not matched to a gene: 4. The CDR3, as DNA: TGTGCCAGCCAGGGGGCGGGTGGGGCCAACGTCCTGACTTTC. Its protein product is CASQGAGGANVLTF.

The chain recombines TRBV28 with TRBJ2-3, with 9 positions matching TRBD1. Germline V gives CDR1 MDHEN, CDR2 SYDVKM. Unmatched junction bases numbered 7, after V lost 5 bases and J lost 1 base. The CDR3 loop spans 16 amino acids. The CDR3 sequence is CASSPTGGEGTDTQYF. CDR3 sequence (DNA): TGTGCCAGCAGTCCCACAGGGGGCGAGGGCACAGATACGCAGTATTTT.

The CDR3 DNA follows: TGTGCCACCAGCAGGGACAGGGGGAGCTACGAGCAGTACTTC. It is translated as CATSRDRGSYEQYF. The rearrangement joins TRBV15 to TRBJ2-5; 10 bases fit TRBD1. TRBJ2-7 explains the end of the DNA better; the J call may be wrong. CDR3 size: 14 residues. CDR1 is LNHNV and CDR2 is YYDKDF in the germline V gene (reference sequence).

By share of the sample, this clone is medium-sized. Here the CDR3 reads CASSLLGREAFF. CDR3 coding DNA: TGTGCCAGCAGCCTCTTGGGGCGAGAGGCTTTCTTT. The V call is TRBV5-4, the J call TRBJ1-1, with D possibly being TRBD1 (5 bases). The CDR3 runs 12 residues. The germline gives CDR1 SGHNT, CDR2 YYREEE (reference sequence). Trimming took 4 bases from V and 11 from J, leaving 15 bases between them. Full variable domain (missing parts from reference TRBV5-4 and TRBJ1-1): ETGVTQSPTHLIKTRGQQVTLRCSSQSGHNTVSWYQQALGQGPQFIFQYYREEENGRGNFPPRFSGLQFPNYSSELNVNALELDDSALYLCASSLLGREAFFGQGTRLTVV.

The V and J genes are TRBV2 and TRBJ2-1; 10 nucleotides line up with TRBD2. There are 15 residues in the CDR3. The germline V gene encodes CDR1 SNHLY and CDR2 FYNNEI. V was pared by 8 bases and J by 3 bases, with 7 bases of the junction left unmatched. The CDR3 coding sequence is TGTGCCAGCGATCGATTAGCGGGAGGCTACAATGAGCAGTTCTTC. Translated: CASDRLAGGYNEQFF.

The chain employs TRBV5-1 and TRBJ2-7, with D possibly matching TRBD2 (5 bases). The CDR3 sequence is 16 residues long. The V gene lost 4 bases and the J gene lost 0 bases, with 17 bases spanning the gap. Per germline, CDR1 SGHRS and CDR2 YFSETQ. The CDR3 is CASSPPGLTGSYEQYF. DNA for the CDR3: TGCGCCAGCAGCCCACCAGGACTCACGGGCTCCTACGAGCAGTACTTC.